This is a list of T cell receptor beta chains from one sample in a study of T-cell reconstitution after alpha-beta-depleted transplantation in children. TCRdb reprocessed the PCR reads via MiXCR and lists one record per CDR3 protein. In the table there are approximately 500,000 distinct CDR3 sequences, about 10% of which are singletons. The material was PBMCs, obtained before TCRalphabeta/CD19-depleted stem cell transplant. Source of these receptors: a child younger than 10 with inherited bone marrow failure, due to receive a stem cell transplant. CDR3s include the opening cysteine and the closing phenylalanine or tryptophan. D genes are given only for firm matches. For some rows the clone size is stated as once, few or many, or as a class when expanded; others skip it.

abundance	d_gene	len	v_gene	j_gene	CDR3aa	CDR3nt
many	TRBD2	15	TRBV5-1	TRBJ2-7	CASSLYQAGAYEQYF	TGCGCCAGCAGCTTGTACCAAGCGGGAGCCTACGAGCAGTACTTC
many	-	15	TRBV5-1	TRBJ1-2	CASSLVGGPGYGYTF	TGCGCCAGCAGCTTGGTTGGGGGCCCAGGTTATGGCTACACCTTC
few	-	12	TRBV7-2	TRBJ2-1	CASSLNGAYTFF	TGTGCCAGCAGCTTGAACGGAGCGTACACGTTCTTC
many	-	18	TRBV21-1	TRBJ2-1	CASTDRRPSSGRDNEQFF	TGTGCCAGCACTGACAGGCGACCCTCTAGCGGGAGGGACAATGAGCAGTTCTTC
many	TRBD2	14	TRBV29-1	TRBJ2-1	CSVEREGPYNEQFF	TGCAGCGTTGAGCGGGAGGGCCCCTACAATGAGCAGTTCTTC
-	TRBD1	12	TRBV29-1	TRBJ2-7	CSVEAGGHEQYF	TGCAGCGTCGAAGCAGGGGGACACGAGCAGTACTTC
-	-	15	TRBV18	TRBJ2-5	CASSPQQRERETQYF	TGTGCCAGCTCACCACAACAGAGGGAGAGAGAGACCCAGTACTTC
many	-	15	TRBV6-1	TRBJ1-4	CASSVLRGANEKLFF	TGTGCCAGCAGCGTTCTGCGCGGAGCTAATGAAAAACTGTTTTTT
many	-	13	TRBV29-1	TRBJ2-3	CSVEAGGTDTQYF	TGCAGCGTTGAAGCGGGAGGCACAGATACGCAGTATTTT
-	TRBD2	16	TRBV5-1	TRBJ2-5	CASSAGLAGEDETQYF	TGCGCCAGCAGCGCGGGACTAGCGGGAGAAGACGAGACCCAGTACTTC
-	TRBD1	13	TRBV29-1	TRBJ2-5	CSVDTGQGGTQYF	TGCAGCGTCGACACCGGACAGGGTGGGACCCAGTACTTC
many	-	13	TRBV5-4	TRBJ1-2	CASSPRVRYGYTF	TGTGCCAGCAGCCCCAGGGTACGCTATGGCTACACCTTC
many	-	14	TRBV7-2	TRBJ2-2	CASSLGFRTGELFF	TGTGCCAGCAGCTTAGGGTTCCGGACCGGGGAGCTGTTTTTT
many	-	13	TRBV7-8	TRBJ2-7	CASSLTGSHEQYF	TGTGCCAGCAGCCTAACAGGGAGCCACGAGCAGTACTTC
many	-	11	TRBV27	TRBJ2-2	CASANTGELFF	TGTGCCAGCGCGAACACCGGGGAGCTGTTTTTT
many	-	14	TRBV5-6	TRBJ1-2	CASSLSFGNYGYTF	TGTGCCAGCAGCCTGTCGTTCGGGAACTATGGCTACACCTTC
-	TRBD2	14	TRBV7-2	TRBJ2-5	CASRYSGIQETQYF	TGTGCCAGCAGATATAGCGGGATCCAAGAGACCCAGTACTTC
many	-	12	TRBV3-1	TRBJ2-7	CASSQYSYEQYF	TGTGCCAGCAGCCAATACAGCTACGAGCAGTACTTC
many	-	14	TRBV11-2	TRBJ1-2	CASSTSRGVAGYTF	-
few	-	13	TRBV7-9	TRBJ2-5	CASSPPSWETQYF	TGTGCCAGCAGCCCGCCTAGTTGGGAGACCCAGTACTTC
once	TRBD2	13	TRBV29-1	TRBJ2-1	CSVASGSLYEQFF	TGCAGCGTTGCTAGCGGGAGTTTGTATGAGCAGTTCTTC
-	TRBD2	19	TRBV5-1	TRBJ2-1	CASSGAATSGSRRYNEQFF	TGCGCCAGCAGCGGGGCCGCGACTAGCGGGAGTCGCCGGTACAATGAGCAGTTCTTC
many	TRBD1	13	TRBV15	TRBJ2-7	CATRRTGTYEQYF	TGTGCCACCAGAAGGACAGGGACCTACGAGCAGTACTTC
few	TRBD1	13	TRBV29-1	TRBJ2-7	CSVRQGGPYEQYF	TGCAGCGTTCGACAGGGGGGGCCCTACGAGCAGTACTTC
many	-	13	TRBV5-1	TRBJ2-1	CASSGDFYNEQFF	TGCGCCAGCAGCGGGGACTTCTACAATGAGCAGTTCTTC
many	TRBD1	15	TRBV12-3/TRBV12-4	TRBJ2-5	CASSSTGLTLETQYF	TGTGCCAGCAGTTCGACAGGGTTGACCCTAGAGACCCAGTACTTC
many	TRBD2	14	TRBV12-3/TRBV12-4	TRBJ2-7	CASSLRAGLDEQYF	TGTGCCAGCAGTTTAAGAGCGGGATTGGACGAGCAGTACTTC
many	TRBD1	17	TRBV10-3	TRBJ2-6	CAIRGQGIYSGANVLTF	TGTGCCATCAGGGGACAGGGAATTTACTCTGGGGCCAACGTCCTGACTTTC
many	-	14	TRBV5-1	TRBJ1-1	CASSDPGLNTEAFF	TGCGCCAGCAGCGATCCGGGATTGAACACTGAAGCTTTCTTT
many	TRBD2	15	TRBV7-2	TRBJ2-7	CASSSRGGSSYEQYF	TGTGCCAGCAGCTCCCGGGGGGGGAGCTCCTACGAGCAGTACTTC
many	-	14	TRBV5-1	TRBJ1-2	CASSYTRTENGYTF	TGCGCCAGCAGCTACACACGGACTGAGAATGGCTACACCTTC
many	-	14	TRBV29-1	TRBJ2-1	CSAVDRQSYNEQFF	TGCAGCGCTGTCGACAGGCAGAGCTACAATGAGCAGTTCTTC
many	-	13	TRBV20-1	TRBJ1-4	CSARRTPNEKLFF	TGCAGTGCTAGACGGACACCCAATGAAAAACTGTTTTTT
once	TRBD1	14	TRBV7-6	TRBJ2-5	CASNRGQEQETQYF	TGTGCCAGCAACCGGGGACAGGAACAAGAGACCCAGTACTTC
-	-	19	TRBV12-3/TRBV12-4	TRBJ2-6	CASSLQNRATYSGANVLTF	TGTGCCAGCAGTTTACAGAACAGGGCAACTTACTCTGGGGCCAACGTCCTGACTTTC
-	TRBD1	15	TRBV19	TRBJ1-6	CASTRTGTGQSPLHF	TGTGCCAGTACCAGAACCGGGACAGGTCAATCACCCCTCCACTTT
many	TRBD1	15	TRBV7-6	TRBJ2-7	CASSLNRDRVHEQYF	TGTGCCAGCAGCTTAAACCGGGACAGGGTCCACGAGCAGTACTTC
many	-	12	TRBV29-1	TRBJ2-5	CSVDADQETQYF	TGCAGCGTTGACGCAGACCAAGAGACCCAGTACTTC
few	TRBD2	20	TRBV11-2	TRBJ2-1	CASSFPGRGSRGGSYNEQFF	TGTGCCAGCAGCTTCCCGGGGCGCGGGAGCCGGGGGGGTTCCTACAATGAGCAGTTCTTC
many	-	13	TRBV29-1	TRBJ2-5	CSALSRGEETQYF	TGCAGCGCCCTGTCCAGGGGAGAAGAGACCCAGTACTTC
many	-	14	TRBV4-2	TRBJ2-2	CASSQGANTGELFF	TGTGCCAGCAGCCAGGGGGCAAACACCGGGGAGCTGTTTTTT
-	TRBD2	17	TRBV20-1	TRBJ2-2	CCARDRVGPSGTGELFF	TGCTGTGCTAGAGATCGAGTGGGGCCTAGCGGCACCGGGGAGCTGTTTTTT
many	-	17	TRBV6-1	TRBJ1-2	CASIFTPWGSPNYGYTF	TGTGCCAGCATATTTACCCCCTGGGGGTCCCCTAACTATGGCTACACCTTC
-	TRBD2	17	TRBV7-2	TRBJ2-5	CASRLGGSGKRGETQYF	TGTGCCAGCAGATTAGGGGGTAGCGGGAAGCGGGGGGAGACCCAGTACTTC
few	-	13	TRBV27	TRBJ2-7	CASSLAGTPQQYF	TGTGCCAGCAGTTTGGCCGGCACCCCTCAGCAGTACTTC
-	TRBD1	15	TRBV6-5	TRBJ2-3	CASSYYGQGGDTQYF	TGTGCCAGCAGTTACTACGGACAGGGTGGAGATACGCAGTATTTT
many	-	16	TRBV7-2	TRBJ2-2	CASSFDLIGAAGELFF	TGTGCCAGCAGCTTCGATCTTATTGGGGCGGCCGGGGAGCTGTTTTTT
-	-	17	TRBV5-5	TRBJ2-7	CASSLEFVWLSSYEQYF	TGTGCCAGCAGCTTGGAGTTCGTATGGTTAAGCTCCTACGAGCAGTACTTC
few	-	15	TRBV24-1	TRBJ2-1	CATSEASSRENEQFF	TGTGCCACCAGTGAGGCTAGCTCCCGAGAGAATGAGCAGTTCTTC
many	TRBD2	13	TRBV12-3/TRBV12-4	TRBJ2-5	CASKRSGKETQYF	TGTGCCAGCAAGCGCAGCGGGAAAGAGACCCAGTACTTC
-	-	16	TRBV20-1	TRBJ2-3	CSARVGGGTRTDTQYF	TGCAGTGCTAGGGTAGGGGGCGGGACCCGCACAGATACGCAGTATTTT